What follows are 24 T cell receptor beta chains derived from one specimen sequenced in a study of CD8+CD57+ T cells in acquired aplastic anemia. The use of genomic DNA as template underpinned the TCR beta VDJ and CDR3 profiling. One entry per CDR3 protein, called by TCRdb with MiXCR from the reads. Of some 82,000 distinct CDR3 sequences listed, about half are singletons. Source material: sorted CD4+, CD8+, or CD8+CD57+ T cells (not recorded which) from PBMCs. The origin of the receptors is a human donor in good health, serving as a control.

This clonotype was observed many times. The chain uses TRBV11-2 and TRBJ1-2; D is unresolved. CDR1 and CDR2 from the germline V gene are SGHAT and FQNNGV. Trimming cost V 1 base and J 0 bases, with 6 bases left between them. The CDR3 has 14 residues. The CDR3 protein is CASSLGPTNYGYTF. The CDR3 DNA reads as TGTGCCAGCAGCTTAGGCCCAACTAACTATGGCTACACCTTC.

This clonotype has at least ten counts. The CDR3 DNA follows: TGTGCCAGCAGCTACCCCCGGGGTAGCGGGGCCGGAGATACGCAGTATTTT. Protein sequence: CASSYPRGSGAGDTQYF. The chain uses TRBV11-1 and TRBJ2-3; 8 nucleotides agree with TRBD2. The CDR3 contains 17 residues. Germline CDR1 and CDR2: SGHAT and FQDESV (reference sequence). J was trimmed by 5 bases and V by 4 bases; bases with no gene match: 14. Drawing the rest from reference TRBV11-1 and TRBJ2-3, the complete variable domain is EAEVAQSPRYKITEKSQAVAFWCDPISGHATLYWYRQILGQGPELLVQFQDESVVDDSQLPKDRFSAERLKGVDSTLKIQPAELGDSAMYLCASSYPRGSGAGDTQYFGPGTRLTVL.

Concerning this clonotype itself: Sequence at one end of the junction differs from germline and may be a read error. The V and J genes are TRBV7-3 and TRBJ2-1, with TRBD2 matching 11 bases. Per the germline V gene, CDR1 is SGHTA and CDR2 is FQGTGA. CDR3 length: 17 amino acids. The CDR3 DNA sequence: TGTGCCAGCAGGTTAACTAGCGGGAGTAGCGGAAACAATGAGCAGTTCTTC. Translation: CASRLTSGSSGNNEQFF. The variable domain in full, with the rest retrieved from reference TRBV7-3 and TRBJ2-1, is GAGVSQTPSNKVTEKGKYVELRCDPISGHTALYWYRQSLGQGPEFLIYFQGTGAADDSGLPNDRFFAVRPEGSVSTLKIQRTERGDSAVYLCASRLTSGSSGNNEQFFGPGTRLTVL.

The chain joins TRBV2 to TRBJ2-1, with D perhaps matching TRBD2 (6 bases). Trimming cost V 5 bases and J 7 bases, with 15 bases left between them. Germline-derived CDR1 and CDR2 are SNHLY and FYNNEI. The CDR3 totals 14 residues. CDR3 coding DNA: TGTGCCAGCAGTCTCGGGACTTCGATAAATGAGCAGTTCTTC. Translating it yields CASSLGTSINEQFF.

This clonotype came up many times. The V call is TRBV7-8, the J call TRBJ1-1, with unresolved D. The germline V and J ends were trimmed by 1 base and 6 bases, with 12 bases remaining between them. The CDR3 sequence is 14 residues long. CDR1 and CDR2 from the germline V gene are SGHVS and FQNEAQ. The CDR3 reads CASSLGKWSAEAFF. The CDR3 nucleotides read TGTGCCAGCAGCTTAGGAAAGTGGTCGGCTGAAGCTTTCTTT.

The chain combines TRBV24-1 with TRBJ1-5; 8 nucleotides align to TRBD1. V gave up 7 bases and J gave up 5 bases; unmatched junction bases: 6. The CDR3 loop spans 14 amino acids. Germline CDR1 is KGHDR and CDR2 is SFDVKD. CDR3 bases: TGTGCCACCAGCGACTCGGGACAGGATCAGCCCCAGCATTTT. Its protein is CATSDSGQDQPQHF.

The V gene is TRBV25-1, the J gene TRBJ1-6; D unresolved. This CDR3 is built from 14 residues. V lost 6 bases and J lost 8, with 14 bases in between. Germline loops: CDR1 MGHDK, CDR2 SYGVNS. The CDR3 nucleotides read TGTGCCAGCAGCACCCGGGCCTTGCATTCACCCCTCCACTTT. Residues: CASSTRALHSPLHF.

In its sample, this clonotype was seen many times. The chain has TRBV29-1 and TRBJ1-5, with 7 bases that match TRBD1. CDR1 is SQVTM, CDR2 ANQGSEA, per germline. The CDR3 contains 12 residues. Trimming removed 5 bases from V and 6 bases from J; junction bases left unmatched: 4. CDR3 DNA sequence: TGCAGCGTTCAGGGGGGTGGTCAGCCCCAGCATTTT. Protein: CSVQGGGQPQHF.

This clonotype was seen just once. This sequence may be a read error, since a much larger clone differs from it by one base. The chain has TRBV6-5 and TRBJ2-7, with 8 bases lining up with TRBD1. V trimming: 0 bases; J trimming: 5 bases; junction bases outside the gene matches: 6. CDR1 is MNHEY, CDR2 SVGAGI, per germline. The CDR3 spans 15 residues. CDR3 bases: TGTGCCAGCAGTTACTCTCAGGGGGCCAACCACGAGCAGTACTTC. This translates into CASSYSQGANHEQYF.

Regarding this clonotype: A read error may account for a junction end that differs from germline. The chain couples TRBV15 to TRBJ1-4, with 8 bases that match TRBD1. This CDR3 region has 16 residues. The germline gives CDR1 LNHNV, CDR2 YYDKDF (reference sequence). The CDR3 protein is CATSSNRGATNEKLFF. The CDR3 DNA reads as TGTGCCACCAGCAGCAACAGGGGGGCAACTAATGAGAAACTGTTTTTT.

V gene TRBV30 combines with J gene TRBJ1-1; D not resolved. CDR1 and CDR2 (germline): GTSNPN, SVGIG (reference sequence). V lost 1 base and J 1 base, leaving 4 bases between the germline ends. This CDR3 is built from 12 residues. The CDR3 DNA follows: TGTGCCTGGAGTGCAGGGAACACTGAAGCTTTCTTT. Translated, it gives CAWSAGNTEAFF.

This rearrangement joins TRBV25-1 to TRBJ1-6; no definite D call. V dropped 6 bases and J dropped 6 bases, with 3 bases sitting between them. Per germline, CDR1 MGHDK and CDR2 SYGVNS. The CDR3 length is 11 residues. The CDR3 nucleotides are TGTGCCAGCAGCGCTAATTCACCCCTCCACTTT. It yields the protein CASSANSPLHF.

The sample holds one count of this clonotype. Here the CDR3 reads CASSPQQGVNQPQHF. CDR3 DNA: TGTGCCAGTAGTCCTCAACAGGGGGTCAATCAGCCCCAGCATTTT. The V gene is TRBV19, the J gene TRBJ1-5; 8 bases line up with TRBD1. V was pared by 5 bases and J by 3 bases, with 6 bases of the junction left unmatched. CDR1 and CDR2 from the germline V gene are LNHDA and SQIVND (reference sequence). This CDR3 is 15 amino acids long.

The chain joins TRBV2 to TRBJ2-5, with TRBD2 as a possible D gene (6 bases). The V gene lost 4 bases and the J gene lost 2 bases, with 8 bases spanning the gap. The CDR3 length is 13 residues. CDR1 SNHLY and CDR2 FYNNEI come from the germline V gene. The CDR3 sequence is CASSGDWQETQYF. CDR3 DNA sequence: TGTGCCAGCAGTGGGGACTGGCAAGAGACCCAGTACTTC. The variable domain in full, with the rest retrieved from reference TRBV2 and TRBJ2-5, is EPEVTQTPSHQVTQMGQEVILRCVPISNHLYFYWYRQILGQKVEFLVSFYNNEISEKSEIFDDQFSVERPDGSNFTLKIRSTKLEDSAMYFCASSGDWQETQYFGPGTRLLVL.

The gene calls are TRBV5-1 and TRBJ2-3, with TRBD2 as a possible D gene (7 bases). This CDR3 spans 17 amino acids. CDR1 and CDR2 from the germline V gene are SGHRS and YFSETQ. V was trimmed by 2 bases and J by 0 bases, leaving 16 bases between them. CDR3 region: CASSFTRGAISTDTQYF. In DNA, the CDR3 is TGCGCCAGCAGCTTTACTCGGGGGGCCATTAGCACAGATACGCAGTATTTT.

There are many counts of this clonotype. This chain joins TRBV19 and TRBJ2-3, with 7 bases lining up with TRBD2. J gave up 4 bases and V 3 bases, and 7 bases lay outside the gene matches. The germline gives CDR1 LNHDA, CDR2 SQIVND (reference sequence). The CDR3 runs to 15 residues. The CDR3 protein is CASSIRTSNSDTQYF. The CDR3 DNA sequence: TGTGCCAGTAGTATTAGGACTAGTAATTCAGATACGCAGTATTTT.

The chain employs TRBV25-1 and TRBJ2-3; D is ambiguous. Between the trimmed V and J ends, which lost 5 bases and 0 bases, there was a span of 6 bases. This CDR3 region has 13 residues. CDR1 MGHDK and CDR2 SYGVNS come from the germline V gene. The CDR3 nucleotides read TGTGCCAGCAGTCCATATAGCACAGATACGCAGTATTTT. Its protein product is CASSPYSTDTQYF.

In this sample, this clonotype turned up many times. CDR3 nucleotides: TGTGCCAGCAGTCGGACAGGGGCTATTGAGGGCTACACCTTC. Protein product: CASSRTGAIEGYTF. V usage is TRBV9 and J usage is TRBJ1-2; 9 bases fit TRBD1. V shed 5 bases, J shed 8 bases, and the junction held 10 bases outside the gene matches. This CDR3 is 14 amino acids long. The germline V gene has CDR1 SGDLS and CDR2 YYNGEE.

This clonotype was recorded at least ten times. V usage is TRBV15 and J usage is TRBJ1-2; D gene uncertain. Trimming removed 4 bases from V and 8 bases from J, with 14 bases in between. This CDR3 spans 13 amino acids. Germline CDR1 is LNHNV and CDR2 is YYDKDF (reference sequence). The CDR3 nucleotides are TGTGCCACCAGCACTCGGGGAACGGGAGGCTACACCTTC. Protein sequence: CATSTRGTGGYTF.

This clonotype was detected a few times. The chain carries TRBV24-1 and TRBJ2-3, with unresolved D. This CDR3 has 12 residues. Trimming removed 8 bases from V and 8 bases from J, with 13 bases in between. CDR1 is KGHDR and CDR2 is SFDVKD in the germline V gene. The CDR3 nucleotides read TGTGCCACCACTAATCCCACCGGTACGCAGTATTTT. It is translated as CATTNPTGTQYF.

This clonotype is a singleton in its sample. The junction departs from the called germline gene at one end, perhaps through a read error. This chain links TRBV25-1 with TRBJ1-6; D may be TRBD1 (6 bases). The CDR3 has 15 amino acids. CDR1 and CDR2 (germline): MGHDK, SYGVNS. CDR3: CATSGPDRWDSPLHF. CDR3 in DNA: TGTGCCACCAGTGGGCCGGACAGATGGGATTCACCCCTCCACTTT.

This clonotype has at least ten counts. The chain joins TRBV27 to TRBJ2-7; maybe TRBD2 (6 bases). V was clipped by 6 bases and J by 2 bases, with 17 bases between them. Germline loops: CDR1 MNHEY, CDR2 SMNVEV (reference sequence). The CDR3 is 15 amino acids. The CDR3 loop is CASRLAPDYPYEQYF. DNA for the CDR3: TGTGCCAGCAGGCTAGCTCCGGACTATCCCTACGAGCAGTACTTC.

This clonotype was counted at least ten times. J is TRBJ1-4 and V is TRBV29-1; D may be TRBD1 (5 bases). V was cut by 3 bases and J by 7 bases, with 12 bases left in between. The CDR3 loop spans 13 amino acids. CDR1 is SQVTM, CDR2 ANQGSEA, per germline. The CDR3 is CSVDEGSGEKLFF. The CDR3 DNA reads as TGCAGCGTTGACGAGGGGTCGGGTGAAAAACTGTTTTTT.

Only one count was recorded for this clonotype. A much larger clone differs by one base, so this may be a read error. The chain's CDR3 is CASSLVVGEGYNEQLF. CDR3 DNA sequence: TGTGCCAGCAGCTTAGTGGTGGGAGAGGGCTACAATGAGCAGCTCTTC. The chain joins TRBV7-6 to TRBJ2-1; D perhaps matches TRBD2 (5 bases). CDR1 and CDR2 (germline): SGHVS, FNYEAQ. The CDR3 is 16 amino acids.